The rows below give T cell receptor beta chains drawn from one sample of a study of beta chain features in type 1 diabetes. This table comes from immunoSEQ multiplex PCR, and its TCRdb copy is limited to in-frame clones, with some not included. The sample yields tens of thousands of clones, around half seen once. The sample consisted of Tregs from blood. Every receptor here comes from a woman aged 40 to 50 with type 1 diabetes. Both conserved end residues are part of each CDR3. D genes are given only for firm matches. The size entry is marked missing in some rows and otherwise reads once, few, many or a size class.

>-|TRBV12-5|TRBD2|TRBJ2-1
CASGISGSQYGEQFF
TGTGCTAGTGGGATAAGCGGGAGTCAGTACGGTGAGCAGTTCTTC
>once|TRBV6-6|TRBD1|TRBJ2-7
CASSFTGTGVHEQYF
TGTGCCAGCAGTTTTACCGGGACAGGGGTCCACGAGCAGTACTTC
>few|TRBV9|TRBD1|TRBJ1-6
CASSVGPRQGGNSPLHF
TGTGCCAGCAGCGTAGGCCCCCGACAGGGTGGAAATTCACCCCTCCACTTT
>-|TRBV6-5|-|TRBJ1-1
CASSRKQVYTEAFF
TGTGCCAGCAGTCGAAAACAGGTCTACACTGAAGCTTTCTTT
>-|TRBV29-1|TRBD2|TRBJ2-1
CSVQPRLAGYNEQFF
TGCAGCGTTCAGCCGCGACTAGCGGGATACAATGAGCAGTTCTTC
>-|TRBV7-8|-|TRBJ2-7
CASSLLPRAYEQYF
TGTGCCAGCAGCTTACTCCCGAGAGCCTACGAGCAGTACTTC
>-|TRBV5-6|TRBD1|TRBJ1-1
CASSWDRGPEAFF
TGTGCCAGCAGCTGGGACAGGGGCCCTGAAGCTTTCTTT
>few|TRBV10-3|TRBD2|TRBJ2-1
CAISEVAGIYNEQFF
TGTGCCATCAGTGAGGTAGCGGGAATCTACAATGAGCAGTTCTTC
>few|TRBV10-3|-|TRBJ2-1
CAIKVQGYNEQFF
TGTGCCATCAAGGTTCAGGGCTACAATGAGCAGTTCTTC
>-|TRBV27|-|TRBJ1-6
CASSFSGRINSPLHF
TGTGCCAGCAGTTTCAGCGGCAGGATTAATTCCCCCCTCCACTTT